This T cell receptor (beta chain) was obtained from a study of blood T cell repertoires in COVID-19. Study overall: Collection of acute and convalescent COVID-19 samples took place in the United States, Italy and Spain.

In the original analysis: Amplification of reference gene primers was used by the study to estimate nucleated cell counts. Produced via immunoSEQ multiplex PCR; TCRdb's table is partial and in-frame only. V, J and clone size derive from that table, while D and trimming were established from the DNA sequence. The sample has hundreds of thousands of clones; 88% are singletons. The CDR3 totals 14 residues. The germline V and J ends were trimmed by 1 base and 4 bases, with 10 bases remaining between them. Germline CDR1 MGHDK, CDR2 SYGVNS. This TCR was recovered from a man in his late teens or twenties with active or convalescent COVID-19. Sequencing input: peripheral blood. This chain links TRBV25-1 with TRBJ1-2; D remains unclear. This chain's CDR3 is CASSESTSVYGYTF. The CDR3 nucleotides are TGTGCCAGCAGTGAATCTACCAGCGTCTATGGCTACACCTTC.